The following is a T cell receptor beta chain sequence with its context. The target of this receptor is not known. Base qualities are not provided; no much larger clone lies one nucleotide away. V is shortened by 2 bases, J by 0 bases, and the region joining them spans 11 bases. The CDR3, cysteine through phenylalanine, is 16 amino acids long. The DNA shown is the 48-base CDR3, in frame from base 1. The germline V gene yields WSHSY for CDR1 and SAAADI for CDR2. This entry belongs to a study of blood T cell repertoires in COVID-19 (dated by TCRdb to the early 2020s). Turning to the overall study: The collaborator samples originated in the United States, Italy and Spain and spanned the acute and convalescent phases of COVID-19. Where available, HLA class I and class II types were obtained from metadata supplied by the sample provider rather than from assay-based typing. A de-identified subject ID, COVID-19 status, age in years and sex were almost always included in the sample metadata. The material from the prospective study consisted of cDNA or gDNA derived from T cells, B-cell-depleted T cells, or PBMCs. Samples were obtained from the ongoing ImmuneRACE study (first 160 participants) and from 950 to 1,500 subjects provided by 6 global collaborators. The repertoires were released in a freely available public database intended as a resource for research on the immune response to SARS-CoV-2. The dataset comprised deeply sampled blood TCRbeta repertoires from subjects exposed to, actively infected with, or recovered from COVID-19. The paper's findings and limits, for the study overall: The quantity of clinical and demographic metadata differed by source and by participant and was supplied without curation.

Each collaborating institution followed its own protocols to collect whole blood in K2EDTA tubes. For TCRbeta analysis, collaborators shipped samples as frozen whole blood, isolated PBMCs, or DNA extracted from either of those sample types. TCRbeta CDR3 regions were amplified from genomic DNA by means of the immunoSEQ Assay, a bias-controlled multiplex PCR. In the authors' own workflow: The number of nucleated cells in each sample was estimated from the amplification of reference gene primers within the assay. To quantify the absolute abundance of each unique TCRbeta CDR3 rearrangement, sequence reads were collapsed and filtered. For each sample, productive Simpson clonality was calculated as the square root of Simpson's diversity index across productive rearrangements. TCRdb took this table from immuneACCESS and kept in-frame rearrangements with V and J called. Such tables lack part of the clones; where checked against another copy, unresolved V genes explain under half of the gap, and the rest is unexplained. That table is the source of V, J and clone size, and D and trimming were worked out from the DNA. This sample gives hundreds of thousands of clones in total; about 87% of them show up just once. The top ten clonotypes cover around 7.8% of the sample.

Sequenced material: peripheral blood. This TCR was recovered from a human donor in a cohort sampled during active COVID-19. Recombination joined TRBV10-2 with TRBJ2-1, and possibly TRBD2, on 7 matching bases. The CDR3 reads as follows: CASSEPGGSSYNEQFF. At the DNA level, the sequence is TGCGCCAGCAGTGAGCCGGGGGGCAGCTCCTACAATGAGCAGTTCTTC.